This T cell receptor (beta chain) was sequenced in a study of vaccination effects on CD4 cells after COVID-19 (dated by TCRdb to 2022 to 2024). Study-wide context: Post-vaccine samples across the study were collected a median of 72 days after the second dose, with a range of 14 to 241. In both COVID-19 convalescent patients and infection-naive vaccine recipients, the study compared SARS-CoV-2 spike-specific CD4+ TCR repertoires from before mRNA vaccination with those from after it. Altogether, 10 COVID-19 convalescent patients and a few SARS-CoV-2-naive healthy vaccine recipients made up the full study. The Oncomine TCR Beta short-read assay on an Illumina iSeq 100 was used to sequence cultures from other donors in the study. General conclusions and limits of the study: Both infection-induced and vaccine-induced clones contracted markedly at late post-vaccination timepoints, which is consistent with waning T cell responses. The study was limited by a small number of convalescent patients and lacked early post-infection timepoints. Among healthy vaccine recipients, nearly all vaccine-induced clones were SARS-CoV-2 mono-reactive, and just 1 of 255 was cross-reactive with common cold coronaviruses.

The library was obtained by the immunoSEQ multiplex PCR assay. DNA from the cultured and isolated CD4+ T cells underwent TCR beta CDR3 sequencing. As for how the authors treated the data: The analysis removed non-productive TCR sequences, trimmed reads to the CDR3 region, and retained only CDR3s that were 7 or more amino acids long. Antigen-specific clonotypes were identified with the MANAFEST web app by comparing expansion in peptide wells against reference cultures. For clones to be considered positive, expansion at FDR<0.05 versus reference and all other wells, an odds ratio above 5, and a frequency above 0.1% in two replicate wells were required. Cross-reactive clonotypes were defined as significantly expanded in SARS-CoV-2 spike wells and in at least one common cold coronavirus spike condition. CDR3 similarity was assessed by Levenshtein distance using the stringdist R package, and unrooted trees were constructed with ape in R 3.6.1. TCRdb took this table from immuneACCESS and kept in-frame rearrangements with V and J called. Such tables lack part of the clones; where checked against another copy, unresolved V genes explain under half of the gap, and the rest is unexplained. V and J calls and clone size follow that table, whereas D and trimming were derived from the DNA. The sample yields approximately 70,000 clones; approximately 80% were counted once. The ten most abundant clones make up approximately 1.2% of the sample.

To identify antigen-specific CD4+ T cell clonotypes by their expansion, the ViraFEST assay first stimulated PBMC with viral peptide pools and then applied TCR sequencing. After roughly 11 days of culture, CD4+ T cells were isolated with the EasySep CD4+ T cell isolation kit. Two doses of either the BNT162b2 or the mRNA-1273 mRNA SARS-CoV-2 vaccine were administered to participants. The absence of prior SARS-CoV-2 infection in healthy vaccine recipients was confirmed by negative nucleocapsid antibodies before and after vaccination. Some 2 million PBMC per well were cultured in IMDM with approximately 5% human AB serum, 9 to 10 IU/ml IL-2 and gentamicin, plus 10 ug/ml peptides. On days 3 and 7, half of the culture medium was replaced with fresh IL-2-containing medium. Unless noted otherwise, every peptide stimulation condition was grown in triplicate wells. PBMC were separated from whole blood using Ficoll-Paque Plus gradient centrifugation and were then either cryopreserved at -140C or used fresh. The overlapping peptide pools covered the spike proteins of SARS-CoV-2 as well as those of the common cold coronaviruses HCoV-NL63, HCoV-OC43 and HCoV-229E. The QIAamp micro DNA kit was used to extract genomic DNA from the cultured CD4+ T cells.

Reading the germline V gene gives CDR1 SGHRS and CDR2 YFSETQ. The CDR3 contains 15 residues, cysteine and phenylalanine counted. Only the CDR3 portion is preserved as DNA: 45 bases, with reading frame beginning at the first base. V lost 0 bases and J lost 0 bases; the stretch between them is 9 bases long. Comments on this clone: Its cognate antigen has yet to be identified. No much larger clone is present one base from it, and per-base qualities are unavailable.

This sample comprised CD4+ T cells from PBMCs cultured with HCoV-229E spike peptides, obtained after COVID-19 vaccination. The cell subset or site label for this specimen denotes: HCoV-229E spike overlapping peptide pool stimulation. In this chain, TRBV5-1 is recombined with TRBJ1-1, with the D gene not confidently named. The origin of this receptor is a human donor who received a COVID-19 vaccine. The CDR3 has the sequence CASSLEAVMNTEAFF. The nucleotides read TGCGCCAGCAGCTTGGAGGCGGTCATGAACACTGAAGCTTTCTTT.